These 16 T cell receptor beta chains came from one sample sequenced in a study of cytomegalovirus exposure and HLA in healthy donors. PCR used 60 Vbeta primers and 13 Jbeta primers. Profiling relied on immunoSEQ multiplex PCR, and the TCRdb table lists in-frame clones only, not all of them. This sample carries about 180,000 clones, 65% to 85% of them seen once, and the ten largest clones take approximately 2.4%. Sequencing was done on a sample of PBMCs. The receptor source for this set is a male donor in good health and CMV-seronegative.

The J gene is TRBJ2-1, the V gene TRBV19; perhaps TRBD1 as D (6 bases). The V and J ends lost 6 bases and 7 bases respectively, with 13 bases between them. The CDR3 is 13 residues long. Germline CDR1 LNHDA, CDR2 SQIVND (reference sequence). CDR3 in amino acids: CASRKGVGNEQFF. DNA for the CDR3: TGTGCCAGTAGAAAGGGGGTTGGAAATGAGCAGTTCTTC.

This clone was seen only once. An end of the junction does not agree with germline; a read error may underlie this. The CDR3: CASSSSRAGIDPF. The CDR3 DNA follows: TGTGCCAGCAGCTCCTCGCGGGCCGGGATTGACCCCTTC. The chain is built from TRBV7-9 and TRBJ1-2, with D hard to call. CDR1 is SEHNR and CDR2 is FQNEAQ in the germline V gene (reference sequence). CDR3 size: 13 residues.

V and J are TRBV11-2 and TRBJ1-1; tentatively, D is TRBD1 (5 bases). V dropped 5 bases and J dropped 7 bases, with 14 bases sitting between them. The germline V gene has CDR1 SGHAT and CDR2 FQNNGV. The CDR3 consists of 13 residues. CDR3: CASSRGEDLEAFF. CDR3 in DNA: TGTGCCAGCAGCCGGGGGGAGGACCTTGAAGCTTTCTTT.

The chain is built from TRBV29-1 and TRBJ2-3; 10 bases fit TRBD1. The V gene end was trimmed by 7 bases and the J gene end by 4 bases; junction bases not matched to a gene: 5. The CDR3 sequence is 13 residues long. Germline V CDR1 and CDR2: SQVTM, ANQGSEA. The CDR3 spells CSAAGTGADTQYF. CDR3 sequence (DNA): TGCAGCGCCGCCGGGACAGGGGCAGATACGCAGTATTTT.

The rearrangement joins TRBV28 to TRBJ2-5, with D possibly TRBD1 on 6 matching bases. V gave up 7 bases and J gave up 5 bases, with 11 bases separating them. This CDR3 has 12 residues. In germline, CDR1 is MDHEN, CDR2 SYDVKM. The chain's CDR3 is CASTTGPETQYF. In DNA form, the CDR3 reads TGTGCCAGCACAACAGGGCCGGAGACCCAGTACTTC.

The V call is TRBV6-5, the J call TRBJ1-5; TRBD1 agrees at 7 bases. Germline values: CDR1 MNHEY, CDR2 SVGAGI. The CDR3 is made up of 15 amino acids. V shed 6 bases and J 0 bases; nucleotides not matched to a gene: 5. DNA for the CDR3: TGTGCCAGCAGAACGACAGGGCATAGCAATCAGCCCCAGCATTTT. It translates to CASRTTGHSNQPQHF.

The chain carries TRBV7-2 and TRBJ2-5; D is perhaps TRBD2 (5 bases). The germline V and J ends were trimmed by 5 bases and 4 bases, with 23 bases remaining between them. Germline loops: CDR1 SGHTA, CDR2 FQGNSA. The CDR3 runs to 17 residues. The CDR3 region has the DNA TGTGCCAGCAGCCGTCCCGGGGTCAATAGAAATTTAGAGACCCAGTACTTC. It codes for CASSRPGVNRNLETQYF.

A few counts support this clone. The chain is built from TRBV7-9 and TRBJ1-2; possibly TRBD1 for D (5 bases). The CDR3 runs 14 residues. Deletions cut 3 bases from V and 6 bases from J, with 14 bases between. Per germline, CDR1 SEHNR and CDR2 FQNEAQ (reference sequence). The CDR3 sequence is CASSLGPRVNGYTF. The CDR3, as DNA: TGTGCCAGCAGCTTGGGGCCCAGGGTGAATGGCTACACCTTC.

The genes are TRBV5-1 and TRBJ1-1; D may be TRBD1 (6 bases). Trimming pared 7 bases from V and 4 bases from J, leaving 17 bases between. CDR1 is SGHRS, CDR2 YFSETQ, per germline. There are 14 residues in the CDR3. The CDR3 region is CASSQQGEGTEAFF. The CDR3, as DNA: TGCGCCAGCTCTCAACAGGGAGAGGGCACTGAAGCTTTCTTT.

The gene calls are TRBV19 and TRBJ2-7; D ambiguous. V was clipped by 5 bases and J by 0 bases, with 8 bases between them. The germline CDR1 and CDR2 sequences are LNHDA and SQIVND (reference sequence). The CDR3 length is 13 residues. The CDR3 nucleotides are TGTGCCAGTAGTGACACCGGCTCCTACGAGCAGTACTTC. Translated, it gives CASSDTGSYEQYF.

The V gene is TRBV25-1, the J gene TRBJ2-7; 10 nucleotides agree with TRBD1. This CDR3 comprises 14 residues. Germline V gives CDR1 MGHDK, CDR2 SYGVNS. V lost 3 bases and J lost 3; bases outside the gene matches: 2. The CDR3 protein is CASSEWDRGYEQYF. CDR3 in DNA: TGTGCCAGCAGTGAGTGGGACAGGGGCTACGAGCAGTACTTC.

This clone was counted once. CDR3 protein: CASSEQFNEKLFF. The CDR3 DNA sequence: TGTGCCAGCAGTGAACAGTTTAATGAAAAACTGTTTTTT. The chain couples TRBV2 to TRBJ1-4; the D is unclear. Germline V gene sequence: CDR1 SNHLY, CDR2 FYNNEI. V shed 2 bases and J shed 4 bases, with 5 bases lying between them. This CDR3 region has 13 residues.

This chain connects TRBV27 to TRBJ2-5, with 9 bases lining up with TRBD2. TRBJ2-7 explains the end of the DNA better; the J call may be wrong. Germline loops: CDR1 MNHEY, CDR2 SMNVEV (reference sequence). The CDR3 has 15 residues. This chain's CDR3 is CASSLSTSGTYEQYF. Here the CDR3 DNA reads TGTGCCAGCAGTTTATCGACTAGCGGCACCTACGAGCAGTACTTC.

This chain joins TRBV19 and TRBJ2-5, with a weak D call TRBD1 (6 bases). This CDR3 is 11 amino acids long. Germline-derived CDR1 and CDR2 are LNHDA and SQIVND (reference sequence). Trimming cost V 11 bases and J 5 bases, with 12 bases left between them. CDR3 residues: CACRGGETQYF. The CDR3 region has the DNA TGTGCCTGCAGGGGTGGGGAGACCCAGTACTTC.

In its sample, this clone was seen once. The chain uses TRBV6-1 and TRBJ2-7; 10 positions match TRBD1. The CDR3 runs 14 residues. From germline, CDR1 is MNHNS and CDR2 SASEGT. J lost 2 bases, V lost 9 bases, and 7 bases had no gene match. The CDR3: CASSDRGRAYEQYF. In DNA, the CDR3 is TGTGCCAGTTCCGACAGGGGGCGAGCCTACGAGCAGTACTTC.

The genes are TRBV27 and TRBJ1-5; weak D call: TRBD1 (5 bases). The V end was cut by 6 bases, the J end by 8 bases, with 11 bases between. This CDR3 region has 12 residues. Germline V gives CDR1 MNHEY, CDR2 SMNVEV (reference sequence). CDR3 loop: CASSFRGEPQHF. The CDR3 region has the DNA TGTGCCAGCAGCTTTCGGGGGGAGCCCCAGCATTTT.